This T cell receptor (beta chain) is drawn from a study of OX40 agonist ivuxolimab in advanced cancers. Study as a whole: At roughly 80% male, the cohort had a mean age of 60 years, ranging from about 23 to 79.

V lost 6 bases, J lost 2 bases, and 7 bases stayed unmatched. The CDR3 is made up of 15 amino acids. Germline V CDR1 and CDR2: MNHNS, SASEGT. With respect to this clone: Its antigen remains unknown.

Generated by immunoSEQ multiplex PCR, the TCRdb table keeps only in-frame clones and is missing some. The sample carries about 32,000 clones, roughly 80% recorded once. General study results and limits: The investigators did not determine what antigen specificity the expanded peripheral T cells had. Some of the nonresponding patients also showed low levels of normalized T-cell clonal expansion.

The sequencing used CD4+ or CD8+ T cells sorted from blood, collected in a trial of the OX40 agonist ivuxolimab. This clonotype was sampled from an adult with an advanced solid tumor such as melanoma, head and neck, liver or kidney cancer. The genes are TRBV6-1 and TRBJ2-1; the match to TRBD1 covers 7 bases. The CDR3 sequence: CASRRPGQAYNEQFF. The CDR3, as DNA: TGTGCCAGCAGACGACCTGGACAGGCCTACAATGAGCAGTTCTTC.